This T cell receptor (beta chain) stems from a study of cytomegalovirus exposure and HLA in healthy donors (dated by TCRdb to between 2016 and 2019). The study in broad terms: In an earlier analysis of about 560 of the donors, around 300 Gb of sequence data and 117 million unique TCR beta sequences from roughly 200 million T cells were reported. The number of donors typed differed by locus, with about 629-630 for A, B, C, DRB1 and DQB1, around 500 for DQA1, 606 for DPA1, and under 490 for DPB1. Every repertoire in the discovery cohort had been generated on one and the same sequencing platform. A later analysis re-examined previously published TCR beta repertoires from several hundred donors and added high-resolution HLA genotyping to investigate patterns of TCR occurrence. Donor age, sex, ethnicity and CMV serostatus were compiled alongside the repertoire data. Among some 400 genotyped donors of the cohort, an average of 235,054 unique TCR beta nucleotide sequences were sequenced per donor, roughly a sixth of them non-productive. Rather than using new phenotypic data, the later analysis identified candidate immune exposures from TCR beta sequences and from how often those sequences occurred across donors. HLA typing included class I and class II loci at four-digit resolution. Of the 300 to 450 genotyped donors, roughly 80% fell in the genetic ancestry cluster associated with self-reported Caucasian donors. A later genetic analysis used genome-wide SNP genotypes for about 60% of the 666 donors, treating that subset as a discovery cohort. An early release covering 550 to 650 HLA-typed donors comprised about 290 gigabases of sequencing data and approximately 85 million unique TCR sequences. Because of strong linkage in the cohort, roughly five DR-DQ haplotypes were treated as single units for association and clustering. The study used immunosequencing to profile the T cell repertoires of several hundred subjects and linked those repertoires to cytomegalovirus serostatus. To predict cytomegalovirus infection status, the study combined high-throughput TCR immunosequencing, statistical association of individual TCRs with disease status, and machine learning. In addition to the first cohort of 650 to 800 subjects, a separate validation cohort of over 90 different subjects was used. The study aimed to test whether cataloging public T cell receptors could reveal signatures of past pathogen exposure. In an earlier analysis of a few hundred of the donors, high-throughput TCR beta sequencing was used to judge whether each TCR beta V gene segment behaved as functional or pseudogenic. Overall study results and their limits: Roughly uniform sequencing depth across donors was assumed in presence/absence analyses, although this assumption may not hold. In a later analysis, TCR association rates were found to vary across HLA loci, with the most associated TCRs seen for DRB1 alleles and the fewest for HLA-C alleles. Specific HLA alleles were associated with 16,951 TCR beta sequences at a false discovery rate of 0.05 in a later analysis. Because counts were too low, fewer than 20 rarely observed V segments, including chromosome 9 orphons, were excluded from the earlier analysis of 587 of the donors. HLA typing was unavailable for some donors at each locus, so association tests used only the typed subset. Across donors, most TCR sequences were observed very rarely, whereas some public TCRs were present in many individuals. This cohort had only TCR beta chains sequenced, and the lack of alpha or paired-chain data limited which features could be detected. The classifier was reported to diagnose cytomegalovirus status with high specificity and sensitivity in both the original cohort and the validation cohort. It was suggested by the authors that the approach could potentially be generalized to other disease states and immunological phenotypes. A later analysis found that HLA-associated TCR beta chains were more clonally expanded and had lower generation probabilities than equally common non-associated chains. In a later analysis, several top co-occurrence clusters were reported to appear linked to parvovirus B19, influenza, CMV and Epstein-Barr virus. A cluster of highly shared sequence variants was judged likely to be a technical artifact of the sequencing pipeline. When HLA alleles, especially DR and DQ, strongly co-occurred, attributing TCR associations to individual alleles was difficult. A few of the identified cytomegalovirus-associated TCR beta chains were confirmed in vitro to be specific for cytomegalovirus antigens. An association between a missense DCLRE1C variant and V-gene and J-gene trimming of TCR beta chains was found in a later genetic analysis and replicated in an independent cohort. Compared with the 666-donor mean, donors in an Asian-associated ancestry cluster had fewer N-insertions in productive TCRs, according to a later genetic analysis. Most CMV-associated TCR beta chains appeared to be HLA-restricted in a later analysis, and the HLA associations seemed to be driven largely by CMV exposure. A total of 150 or so TCR beta chains were listed by the study as associated with cytomegalovirus. Linkage disequilibrium might explain the correlated functional status among segregating V segments, but an unknown experimental factor could not be excluded. Immune exposure information for the cohort was limited to CMV serostatus. An earlier analysis of several hundred of the donors showed that most TCR beta V segments appeared in productive rearrangements either about 87% or about 30% of the time, which broadly matched IMGT annotations. A further reported finding was that TCR beta sequences accurately predicted the HLA-A and HLA-B alleles for most subjects in the first cohort.

Of note for this clone: Its antigen specificity is not known. No base quality values were provided; no much bigger clone lies one nucleotide off. In the same sample, other DNA sequences code for this CDR3.

The protocol used for the library was the immunoSEQ multiplex PCR assay. For the multiplex PCR, a mixture combining 60 forward primers for TCR Vbeta segments and 13 reverse primers for TCR Jbeta segments was used. The CDR3 region of rearranged TCR beta genes was amplified from genomic DNA by a multiplex PCR assay. On the Illumina HiSeq System, the amplified TCR beta libraries were sequenced as 87-base-pair reads. On the study's bioinformatics: A later analysis tallied 75 million to 95 million unique TCR beta chains across the 666 repertoires, and about 10 million of those chains were shared by two or more donors. A nearest-neighbor algorithm error-corrected the raw reads and collapsed the reads into unique sequences, merging closely related sequences to remove PCR and sequencing errors. Alignment of CDR3 sequences to IMGT reference sequences was used to assign V, D and J gene segments. For a sequence to be retained, at least a six-nucleotide match to both a V gene segment and a J gene segment was required. A rearrangement counted as productive if the CDR3 had no stop codons and remained in frame with V and J, and every other rearrangement counted as non-productive. CDR3 was defined according to IMGT convention as the region running from the second conserved V-encoded cysteine to the conserved J-encoded phenylalanine. The earlier analysis of roughly 590 of the donors excluded sequences that lacked an unambiguous match to a single V gene segment. An earlier analysis of 500 to 700 of the donors classified V segments as functional when productive rearrangements were above 56.7% and as segregating when the standard deviation between donors was above 5%. A statistical classification framework was developed to diagnose cytomegalovirus status using the catalog of TCR beta chain sequences. A later analysis assigned V and J genes by comparing TCR nucleotide sequences with IMGT/GENE-DB human TR gene sequences. A later analysis assigned CDR3 sequences and most-parsimonious VDJ recombination scenarios with the TCRdist pipeline. In a later analysis, each TCR beta chain was defined by its CDR3 amino acid sequence together with its V-gene family, and reads without a unique V-gene family were excluded. A later analysis removed several hundred highly shared, low-generation-probability nucleotide sequences to deal with suspected cross-contamination and a sequencing artifact. A later analysis calculated a clonal expansion index for each public chain from normalized within-repertoire ranks of inferred template counts. In a later analysis, generation probabilities were computed using a VDJ recombination model fitted to out-of-frame rearrangements, and the results were checked against IGoR. In a later analysis, TCR-TCR, TCR-HLA and TCR-CMV co-occurrence was scored with hypergeometric tests, and a repertoire-size bias correction was applied to TCR pairs. False discovery rates were estimated in a later analysis by permuting HLA or CMV assignments 20 times. A later analysis grouped co-occurring TCRs with DBSCAN, adding TCRdist sequence similarity when clustering within HLA-allele-positive subsets. For co-occurrence clustering, repertoires with fewer than 30,000 or more than 120,000 public chains were excluded, along with 5 or 6 repertoires with anomalous nucleotide sharing. Not all clones reach the TCRdb copy of this immuneACCESS table, which keeps in-frame sequences only. Checked studies attribute under half of the gap to unresolved V genes and leave the rest unexplained. From that table come the V and J calls and clone size; the DNA was used to work out D and trimming. For this sample there are fewer than 200,000 clones; approximately 81% appear just once. The top ten clones comprise around 0.8% of the sample.

In total, approximately 610 healthy bone marrow donors made up the cohort. At the time of sampling, every cohort member was nominally healthy, though immune exposures that went unrecorded were likely present. The donor was CMV seronegative and was included in the group of a few hundred seronegative cohort members. A peripheral blood sample was collected from each donor, and TCR beta sequencing was performed on peripheral blood mononuclear cells. Genomic DNA was extracted from the blood cell samples with the Qiagen DNeasy Blood Extraction Kit. This clonotype was sampled from a woman aged 18 to 35 in good health and CMV-seronegative. What was sequenced was PBMCs.

The base sequence is TGTGCCAGCAGTGGACTAGCGGGATATAATGAGCAGTTCTTC. Its product reads: CASSGLAGYNEQFF. The rearranged segments are TRBV6-5 and TRBJ2-1, with 12 middle bases fitting TRBD2. V has 5 bases trimmed and J has 7 bases trimmed; junction bases matching no gene number 3. CDR1 and CDR2 were assigned from the germline V gene as MNHEY and SVGAGI. Reading from cysteine to phenylalanine, the CDR3 counts 14 amino acids. The read is trimmed to its CDR3 DNA, 42 bases read in frame from base 1.